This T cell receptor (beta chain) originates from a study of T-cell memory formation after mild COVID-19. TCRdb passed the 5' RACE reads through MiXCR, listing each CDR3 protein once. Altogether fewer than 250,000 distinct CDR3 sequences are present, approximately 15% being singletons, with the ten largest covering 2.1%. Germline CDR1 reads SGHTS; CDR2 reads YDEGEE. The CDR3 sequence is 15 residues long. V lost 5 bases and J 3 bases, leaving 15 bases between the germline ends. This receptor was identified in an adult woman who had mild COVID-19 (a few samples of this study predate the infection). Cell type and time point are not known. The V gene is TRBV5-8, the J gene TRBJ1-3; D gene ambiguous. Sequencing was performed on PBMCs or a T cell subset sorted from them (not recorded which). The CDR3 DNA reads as TGTGCCAGCAGGGGAGACGCGGTCGATGGAAACACCATATATTTT. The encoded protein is CASRGDAVDGNTIYF.